The 15 T cell receptor beta chains below were found in one sample sequenced in a study of control samples from healthy donors and cancer patients. Clones were read by immunoSEQ multiplex PCR, and TCRdb kept only the in-frame ones, dropping some. The sample holds more than 140,000 clones, 85% to 95% seen once. Sequencing used blood. These TCRs come from a man aged 35-49 years in good health.

The V gene is TRBV6-5, the J gene TRBJ2-2; TRBD1 matches 7 bases. Germline-derived CDR1 and CDR2 are MNHEY and SVGAGI. This CDR3 comprises 15 residues. With V trimmed by 6 bases and J by 5 bases, 9 bases remained unmatched. DNA of the CDR3: TGTGCCAGCAGCAACGACAGGGTTCGAACCGGGGAGCTGTTTTTT. As protein: CASSNDRVRTGELFF.

The V gene is TRBV5-1, the J gene TRBJ2-1; TRBD2 agrees at 9 bases. CDR3 length: 15 residues. CDR1 is SGHRS and CDR2 is YFSETQ in the germline V gene. Germline trimming cut 0 bases from V and 12 bases from J; bases unmatched to any gene: 10. This CDR3 reads CASSLEGREGRGQFF. The CDR3 nucleotides read TGCGCCAGCAGCTTGGAAGGGCGGGAGGGCCGTGGGCAGTTCTTC.

The chain is built from TRBV5-5 and TRBJ2-2, with D perhaps matching TRBD1 or TRBD2 (5 bases each). The CDR3 has 15 amino acids. Trimming took off 5 bases at V and 0 bases at J, with 11 bases between the two ends. Germline lookup yields CDR1 SGHKS and CDR2 YYEKEE (reference sequence). The CDR3 protein is CASSFEGTNTGELFF. The CDR3 DNA reads TGTGCCAGCAGTTTCGAGGGGACGAACACCGGGGAGCTGTTTTTT.

Note on this clone: Other DNA sequences of this sample code for an identical CDR3. The chain employs TRBV12-3 or TRBV12-4 and TRBJ1-2, with TRBD1 identical over 11 bases. This CDR3 spans 13 amino acids. Trimming removed 5 bases from V and 8 bases from J; junction bases left unmatched: 4. CDR3 bases: TGTGCCAGCAGTGGACAGGGGGCAGGCGGCTACACCTTC. Translating it yields CASSGQGAGGYTF.

The rearrangement links TRBV9 to TRBJ2-5, with 12 bases fitting TRBD2. This CDR3 spans 15 amino acids. Trimming at V came to 4 bases and at J to 4 bases, leaving 5 bases not matched to a gene. CDR1 is SGDLS and CDR2 is YYNGEE in the germline V gene. The CDR3 nucleotides read TGTGCCAGCAGCTCCTGGACTAGCGGGGTAGAGACCCAGTACTTC. This translates into CASSSWTSGVETQYF.

V usage is TRBV19 and J usage is TRBJ1-6; 8 positions match TRBD1. Per germline, CDR1 LNHDA and CDR2 SQIVND (reference sequence). CDR3 length: 14 amino acids. V shed 7 bases, J shed 10 bases, and the junction held 9 bases outside the gene matches. The CDR3 nucleotides read TGTGCCAGTACCATGGACAGGGAAGTCTCACCCCTCCACTTT. Residues: CASTMDREVSPLHF. Complete variable domain (other parts from reference TRBV19 and TRBJ1-6): DGGITQSPKYLFRKEGQNVTLSCEQNLNHDAMYWYRQDPGQGLRLIYYSQIVNDFQKGDIAEGYSVSREKKESFPLTVTSAQKNPTAFYLCASTMDREVSPLHFGNGTRLTVT.

This chain uses TRBV30 with TRBJ2-5; the D is unclear. This CDR3 has 11 amino acids. V was shortened by 0 bases and J by 5 bases, with 4 bases between the two germline ends. The germline V gene has CDR1 GTSNPN and CDR2 SVGIG (reference sequence). CDR3 sequence reads: CAWSVRETQYF. CDR3 DNA: TGTGCCTGGAGTGTACGGGAGACCCAGTACTTC. The whole variable domain, remainder taken from reference TRBV30 and TRBJ2-5, is SQTIHQWPATLVQPVGSPLSLECTVEGTSNPNLYWYRQAAGRGLQLLFYSVGIGQISSEVPQNLSASRPQDRQFILSSKKLLLSDSGFYLCAWSVRETQYFGPGTRLLVL.

The V and J genes are TRBV7-8 and TRBJ2-7; the D gene could be TRBD1 or TRBD2 (6 bases each). Germline V CDR1 and CDR2: SGHVS, FQNEAQ. CDR3 length: 12 amino acids. Trimming cost V 6 bases and J 5 bases, with 11 bases left between them. The DNA of the CDR3 is TGTGCCAGCAGAACGGGGGCGAACGAGCAGTACTTC. This gives the protein CASRTGANEQYF. Together with reference TRBV7-8 and TRBJ2-7, the CDR3 gives the full variable domain: GAGVSQSPRYKVAKRGQDVALRCDPISGHVSLFWYQQALGQGPEFLTYFQNEAQLDKSGLPSDRFFAERPEGSVSTLKIQRTQQEDSAVYLCASRTGANEQYFGPGTRLTVT.

V gene TRBV5-4 combines with J gene TRBJ1-6, with TRBD1 matching over 8 bases. Per the germline V gene, CDR1 is SGHNT and CDR2 is YYREEE (reference sequence). The CDR3 length is 18 residues. V lost 4 bases to trimming and J lost 1 base; unmatched junction nucleotides: 10. Here the CDR3 reads CASSPRAGGISYNSPLHF. The CDR3 DNA reads TGTGCCAGCAGCCCGCGAGCAGGGGGCATTTCCTATAATTCACCCCTCCACTTT. The variable domain in full, completed from reference TRBV5-4 and TRBJ1-6, reads ETGVTQSPTHLIKTRGQQVTLRCSSQSGHNTVSWYQQALGQGPQFIFQYYREEENGRGNFPPRFSGLQFPNYSSELNVNALELDDSALYLCASSPRAGGISYNSPLHFGNGTRLTVT.

This chain connects TRBV6-1 to TRBJ1-1; D is unresolved. The CDR3 has 13 amino acids. Trimming took 0 bases from V and 3 from J, leaving 5 bases between them. CDR1 is MNHNS, CDR2 SASEGT, per germline. In DNA, the CDR3 is TGTGCCAGCAGTGAAGCTTGGGACACTGAAGCTTTCTTT. The encoded protein is CASSEAWDTEAFF.

The CDR3 DNA reads as TGCGCCAGCACGGACAGGGATCCTAACTATGGCTACACCTTC. Translated, it gives CASTDRDPNYGYTF. The gene calls are TRBV5-1 and TRBJ1-2; 8 nucleotides line up with TRBD1. CDR1 is SGHRS, CDR2 YFSETQ, per germline. V shed 6 bases, J shed 0 bases, and the junction held 4 bases outside the gene matches. This CDR3 contains 14 residues.

This sequence joins TRBV7-8 and TRBJ1-5; the D gene is possibly TRBD1 (5 bases). V was pared by 2 bases and J by 6 bases, with 14 bases between. CDR1 and CDR2 (germline): SGHVS, FQNEAQ. CDR3 length: 15 residues. CDR3 DNA sequence: TGTGCCAGCAGCTTAAGGGGTGGAGGTGGTCAGCCCCAGCATTTT. It codes for CASSLRGGGGQPQHF.

V and J are TRBV5-6 and TRBJ1-2; D is perhaps TRBD1 (5 bases). The CDR3 contains 13 residues. Looked up from germline, CDR1 is SGHDT and CDR2 is YYEEEE. V was clipped by 4 bases and J by 2 bases, with 9 bases between them. CDR3 region: CASSPQENYGYTF. CDR3 nucleotide sequence: TGTGCCAGCAGCCCACAGGAGAACTATGGCTACACCTTC. Using reference TRBV5-6 and TRBJ1-2 for the parts outside the CDR3, the full variable domain is DAGVTQSPTHLIKTRGQQVTLRCSPKSGHDTVSWYQQALGQGPQFIFQYYEEEERQRGNFPDRFSGHQFPNYSSELNVNALLLGDSALYLCASSPQENYGYTFGSGTRLTVV.

This clone was seen a single time. This rearrangement joins TRBV30 to TRBJ2-1; D might be TRBD2 (7 bases). V lost 3 bases and J lost 4, with 16 bases in between. This CDR3 comprises 15 residues. Per germline, CDR1 GTSNPN and CDR2 SVGIG (reference sequence). The CDR3: CAWSPRAGTYNEQFF. The CDR3 nucleotides read TGTGCCTGGAGCCCGCGAGCGGGGACATACAATGAGCAGTTCTTC.

The chain has TRBV2 and TRBJ1-1, with D tentatively TRBD1 (5 bases). V gave up 6 bases and J gave up 2 bases, with 16 bases separating them. The CDR3 is 15 amino acids. CDR1 and CDR2 from the germline V gene are SNHLY and FYNNEI. CDR3 DNA sequence: TGTGCCAGCAGGACTGGGACTCCTCCTAACACTGAAGCTTTCTTT. It translates to CASRTGTPPNTEAFF.